The rows below give T cell receptor beta chains drawn from one sample of a study of identifying expanded T cells in peripheral blood. The data were produced by immunoSEQ multiplex PCR, yet TCRdb's version contains in-frame clones alone and is incomplete. The repertoire has around 100,000 clones, around nine tenths of them found once; the top ten carry just over 5.5%. The sample comprised blood. Receptors originate from a person aged 18 to 75 in good health. Both conserved end residues are part of each CDR3. A D gene is named only where the DNA matches it firmly. Part of the rows lack a size; the others show once, few, many or a class for expanded clones.

CDR3 protein: CASSLVGGRGNTQYF
CDR3 DNA: TGTGCCAGCAGCTTAGTGGGCGGGAGGGGGAATACGCAGTATTTT
J gene: TRBJ2-3
V gene: TRBV7-8
D gene: TRBD2
clone size: .

CDR3 protein: CASSLGQGTNTGELFF
CDR3 DNA: TGTGCCAGCAGCCTCGGCCAGGGAACGAACACCGGGGAGCTGTTTTTT
J gene: TRBJ2-2
V gene: TRBV13
D gene: .
clone size: .

CDR3 protein: CASSGGAVRDTQYF
CDR3 DNA: TGCGCCAGCAGCGGGGGGGCAGTGAGAGATACGCAGTATTTT
J gene: TRBJ2-3
V gene: TRBV5-1
D gene: .
clone size: .

CDR3 protein: CASSLIPYNEQFF
CDR3 DNA: TGTGCCAGCAGTTTAATCCCCTACAATGAGCAGTTCTTC
J gene: TRBJ2-1
V gene: TRBV27
D gene: .
clone size: .

CDR3 protein: CSVYTGAATDTGELFF
CDR3 DNA: TGCAGCGTTTATACCGGAGCGGCTACCGACACCGGGGAGCTGTTTTTT
J gene: TRBJ2-2
V gene: TRBV29-1
D gene: .
clone size: .

CDR3 protein: CASSEIGTGEDYGYTF
CDR3 DNA: TGTGCCAGCAGTGAAATTGGGACAGGGGAGGACTATGGCTACACCTTC
J gene: TRBJ1-2
V gene: TRBV25-1
D gene: TRBD1
clone size: .

CDR3 protein: CASSLDPGNTIYF
CDR3 DNA: TGCGCCAGCAGCTTGGACCCCGGAAACACCATATATTTT
J gene: TRBJ1-3
V gene: TRBV5-1
D gene: .
clone size: .

CDR3 protein: CASSLSDEQFF
CDR3 DNA: TGTGCCAGCAGCTTATCGGATGAGCAGTTCTTC
J gene: TRBJ2-1
V gene: TRBV7-9
D gene: .
clone size: .

CDR3 protein: CASSLYGYEQYF
CDR3 DNA: TGTGCCAGCAGCCTTTACGGCTACGAGCAGTACTTC
J gene: TRBJ2-7
V gene: TRBV11-2
D gene: .
clone size: .

CDR3 protein: CASSPPDQPQHF
CDR3 DNA: TGTGCCAGCAGCCCTCCGGATCAGCCCCAGCATTTT
J gene: TRBJ1-5
V gene: TRBV7-8
D gene: .
clone size: few

CDR3 protein: CASSQDRVTGELFF
CDR3 DNA: TGTGCCAGCAGCCAAGACAGGGTCACCGGGGAGCTGTTTTTT
J gene: TRBJ2-2
V gene: TRBV14
D gene: .
clone size: once

CDR3 protein: CASSERGLAKRAFYEQYF
CDR3 DNA: TGTGCCAGCAGTGAAAGGGGACTCGCCAAGCGGGCTTTCTACGAGCAGTACTTC
J gene: TRBJ2-7
V gene: TRBV6-1
D gene: .
clone size: .

CDR3 protein: CASSPTGIGYNEQFF
CDR3 DNA: TGTGCCAGCAGCCCCACAGGGATTGGGTACAATGAGCAGTTCTTC
J gene: TRBJ2-1
V gene: TRBV7-8
D gene: .
clone size: .

CDR3 protein: CASSLRGLGTGELFF
CDR3 DNA: TGTGCCAGCTCTTTGAGGGGGCTCGGCACCGGGGAGCTGTTTTTT
J gene: TRBJ2-2
V gene: TRBV18
D gene: TRBD1
clone size: .

CDR3 protein: CASSPQGGGVAYEQYF
CDR3 DNA: TGTGCCAGCAGCCCACAGGGGGGTGGGGTAGCGTACGAGCAGTACTTC
J gene: TRBJ2-7
V gene: TRBV7-9
D gene: TRBD1
clone size: .

CDR3 protein: CASSLAGGEGAAYEQYF
CDR3 DNA: TGTGCCAGCAGCTTAGCGGGGGGCGAGGGGGCCGCCTACGAGCAGTACTTC
J gene: TRBJ2-7
V gene: TRBV7-2
D gene: .
clone size: .